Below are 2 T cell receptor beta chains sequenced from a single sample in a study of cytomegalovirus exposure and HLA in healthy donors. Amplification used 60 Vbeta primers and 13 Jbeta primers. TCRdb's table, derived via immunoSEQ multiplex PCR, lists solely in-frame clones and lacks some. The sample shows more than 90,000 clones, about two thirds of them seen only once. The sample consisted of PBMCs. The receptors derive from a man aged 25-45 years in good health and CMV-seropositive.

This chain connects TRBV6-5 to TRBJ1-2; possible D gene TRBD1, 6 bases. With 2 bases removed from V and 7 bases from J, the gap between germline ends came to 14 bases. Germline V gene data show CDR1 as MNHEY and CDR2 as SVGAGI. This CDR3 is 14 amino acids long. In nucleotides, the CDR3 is TGTGCCAGCAGTTACCCGGGGGGGGCCGGTGGCTACACCTTC. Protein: CASSYPGGAGGYTF.

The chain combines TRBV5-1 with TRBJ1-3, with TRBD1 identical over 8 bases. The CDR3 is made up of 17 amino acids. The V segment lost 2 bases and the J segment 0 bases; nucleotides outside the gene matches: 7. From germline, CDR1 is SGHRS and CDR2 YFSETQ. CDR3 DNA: TGCGCCAGCAGCTTCTCCGGGACAGGCTACTCTGGAAACACCATATATTTT. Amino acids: CASSFSGTGYSGNTIYF.